This note documents a single T cell receptor (beta chain) sequence. The antigen is unknown. In making TCR cDNA, 5'RACE template switching added a universal primer site and UMIs to it. TCRdb reprocessed the 5' RACE reads via MiXCR and lists one record per CDR3 protein. This table holds more than 120,000 distinct CDR3 sequences, 7.7% found once. The V segment lost 7 bases and the J segment 1 base; nucleotides outside the gene matches: 0. The CDR3 length is 14 residues. The germline gives CDR1 SNHLY, CDR2 FYNNEI. The data belong to a study of T cells after yellow fever vaccination. Overall study findings and caveats: Any FACS-sorted repertoire could hold abundant clonotypes that contaminate it from the bulk population. Across the CD4 and CD8 compartments, a small share of clonotypes was present in both. A secondary response was less intense yet reached its peak sooner, at day 5 versus 15.

The sample here was CD4+ T cells sorted from PBMCs, taken 5 days after the yellow fever booster vaccination. This receptor was identified in a man aged 30-40 years who received the YFV17D yellow fever vaccine. The V gene is TRBV2, the J gene TRBJ2-6; 8 bases fit TRBD1. This chain's CDR3 is CASNRGSGANVLTF. As DNA, the CDR3 is TGTGCCAGCAACAGGGGGTCTGGGGCCAACGTCCTGACTTTC.